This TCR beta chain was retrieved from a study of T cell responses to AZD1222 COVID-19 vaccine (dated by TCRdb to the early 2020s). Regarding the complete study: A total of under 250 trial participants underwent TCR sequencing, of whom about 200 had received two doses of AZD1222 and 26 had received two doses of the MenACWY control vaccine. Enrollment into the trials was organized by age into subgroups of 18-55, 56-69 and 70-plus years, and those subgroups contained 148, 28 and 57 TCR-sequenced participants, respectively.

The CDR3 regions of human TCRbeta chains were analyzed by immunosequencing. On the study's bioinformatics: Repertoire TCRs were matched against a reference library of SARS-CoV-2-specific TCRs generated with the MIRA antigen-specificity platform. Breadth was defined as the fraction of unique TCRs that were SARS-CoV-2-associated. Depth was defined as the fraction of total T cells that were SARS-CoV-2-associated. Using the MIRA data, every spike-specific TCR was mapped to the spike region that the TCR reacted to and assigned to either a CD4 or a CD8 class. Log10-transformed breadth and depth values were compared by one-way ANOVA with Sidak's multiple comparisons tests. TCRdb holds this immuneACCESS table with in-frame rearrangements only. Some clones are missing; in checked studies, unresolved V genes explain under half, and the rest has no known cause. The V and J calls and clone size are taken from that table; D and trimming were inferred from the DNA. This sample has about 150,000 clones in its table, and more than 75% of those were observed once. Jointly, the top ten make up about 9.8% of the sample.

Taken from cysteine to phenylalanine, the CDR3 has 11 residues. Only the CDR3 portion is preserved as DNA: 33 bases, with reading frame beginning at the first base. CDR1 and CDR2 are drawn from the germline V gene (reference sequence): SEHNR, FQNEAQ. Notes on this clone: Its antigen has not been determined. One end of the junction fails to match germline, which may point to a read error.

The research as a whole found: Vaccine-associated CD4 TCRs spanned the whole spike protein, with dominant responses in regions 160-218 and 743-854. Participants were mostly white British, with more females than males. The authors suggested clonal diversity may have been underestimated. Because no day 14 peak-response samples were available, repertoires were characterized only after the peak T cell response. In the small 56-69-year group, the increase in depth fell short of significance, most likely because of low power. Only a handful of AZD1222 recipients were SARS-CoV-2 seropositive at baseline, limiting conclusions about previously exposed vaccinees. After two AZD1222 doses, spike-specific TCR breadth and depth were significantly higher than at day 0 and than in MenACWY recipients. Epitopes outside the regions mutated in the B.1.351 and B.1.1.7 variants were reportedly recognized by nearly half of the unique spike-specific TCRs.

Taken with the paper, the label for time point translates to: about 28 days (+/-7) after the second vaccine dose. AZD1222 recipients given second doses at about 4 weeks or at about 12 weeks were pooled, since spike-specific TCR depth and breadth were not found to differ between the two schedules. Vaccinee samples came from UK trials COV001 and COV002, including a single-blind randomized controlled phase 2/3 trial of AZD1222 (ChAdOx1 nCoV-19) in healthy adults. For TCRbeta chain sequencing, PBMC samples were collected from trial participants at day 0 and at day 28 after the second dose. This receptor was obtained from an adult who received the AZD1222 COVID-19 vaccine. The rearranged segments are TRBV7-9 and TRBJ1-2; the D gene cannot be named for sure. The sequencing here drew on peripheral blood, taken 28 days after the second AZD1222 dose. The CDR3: CASSFNSGYTF. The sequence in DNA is TGTGCCAGCAGCTTCAACTCTGGCTACACCTTC.